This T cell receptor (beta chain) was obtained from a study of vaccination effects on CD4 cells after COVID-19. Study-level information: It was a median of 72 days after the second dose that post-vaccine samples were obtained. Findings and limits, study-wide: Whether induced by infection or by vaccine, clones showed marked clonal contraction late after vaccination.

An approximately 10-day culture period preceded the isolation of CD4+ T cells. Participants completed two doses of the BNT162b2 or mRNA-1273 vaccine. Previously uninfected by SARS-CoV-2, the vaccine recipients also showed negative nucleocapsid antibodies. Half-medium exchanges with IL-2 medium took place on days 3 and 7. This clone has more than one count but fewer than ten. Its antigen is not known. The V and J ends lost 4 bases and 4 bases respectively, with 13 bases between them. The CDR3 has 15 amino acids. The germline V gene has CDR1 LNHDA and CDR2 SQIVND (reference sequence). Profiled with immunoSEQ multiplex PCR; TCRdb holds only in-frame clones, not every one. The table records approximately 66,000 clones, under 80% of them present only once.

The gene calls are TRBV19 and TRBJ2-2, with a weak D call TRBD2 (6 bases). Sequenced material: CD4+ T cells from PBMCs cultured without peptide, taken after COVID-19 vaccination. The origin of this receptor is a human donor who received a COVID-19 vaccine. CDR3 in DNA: TGTGCCAGTAGTAATTCGGGGGTGGGCACCGGGGAGCTGTTTTTT. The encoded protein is CASSNSGVGTGELFF.